These 12 T cell receptor beta chains share one sample of origin, sequenced in a study of blood T cells in healthy people across ages. Next came a second PCR, run for 7 to 11 cycles, which used a sample-barcoded 5' primer along with a J-beta primer mix. In TCRdb, the 5' RACE reads were re-called with MiXCR into one record per CDR3 protein. Of some 1.4 million distinct CDR3 sequences listed, 42% are singletons. Sequenced input: blood. The source is a woman aged 18-29 years in good health.

The J gene is TRBJ1-5, the V gene TRBV18; 10 bases fit TRBD1. V shed 2 bases and J 6 bases; nucleotides not matched to a gene: 4. The germline CDR1 and CDR2 sequences are KGHSH and LQKENI. This CDR3 contains 15 residues. In nucleotides, the CDR3 is TGTGCCAGCTCACCAGTGGACAGGGGGGGTCAGCCCCAGCATTTT. Translation: CASSPVDRGGQPQHF.

This clonotype has only one observation. The V call is TRBV20-1, the J call TRBJ1-1; 9 bases are a match to TRBD1. This CDR3 has 14 amino acids. Germline CDR1 DFQATT, CDR2 SNEGSKA (reference sequence). V shed 6 bases and J 2 bases; nucleotides not matched to a gene: 7. This CDR3 is CSASFTGGNTEAFF. The CDR3 nucleotides are TGCAGTGCATCCTTCACAGGGGGCAACACTGAAGCTTTCTTT.

This clonotype was seen only once. The chain uses TRBV6-5 and TRBJ2-1; D might be TRBD2 (6 bases). The CDR3 runs 15 residues. Trimming removed 6 bases from V and 4 bases from J, with 16 bases in between. Germline CDR1 reads MNHEY; CDR2 reads SVGAGI. The CDR3 nucleotides read TGTGCCAGCAGATTCAGGGACTGGCTTTACAATGAGCAGTTCTTC. Its protein product is CASRFRDWLYNEQFF.

This chain uses TRBV12-3 or TRBV12-4 with TRBJ2-5; D is ambiguous. The J call could be wrong; TRBJ2-7 is a better fit for the DNA end. The CDR3 contains 15 residues. In DNA, the CDR3 is TGTGCCAGCAGACGATCTGCTACCGTTGGTCACGAGCAGTACTTC. Residues: CASRRSATVGHEQYF.

Comments on this clonotype: One end of the junction varies from germline; a read error may be responsible. The rearrangement uses TRBV7-2 and TRBJ2-3, with 9 bases aligning to TRBD2. The CDR3 is 15 amino acids. CDR1 and CDR2 (germline): SGHTA, FQGNSA. CDR3 sequence reads: CACSRVAGAADTQYF. As DNA, the CDR3 is TGTGCCTGCAGCCGAGTAGCGGGGGCCGCAGATACGCAGTATTTT. The whole variable domain, filled in from reference TRBV7-2 and TRBJ2-3, reads GAGVSQSPSNKVTEKGKDVELRCDPISGHTALYWYRQSLGQGLEFLIYFQGNSAPDKSGLPSDRFSAERTGGSVSTLTIQRTQQEDSAVYLCACSRVAGAADTQYFGPGTRLTVL.

V gene TRBV2 combines with J gene TRBJ2-4; D not certain. The DNA matches TRBJ2-7 better at its end, which makes the J call doubtful. CDR1 and CDR2 from the germline V gene are SNHLY and FYNNEI. The CDR3 consists of 12 residues. CDR3 residues: CASRAGISEQYF. DNA for the CDR3: TGTGCCAGCAGAGCAGGTATAAGCGAGCAGTACTTC.

This sequence joins TRBV5-5 and TRBJ1-2, with a tentative D call TRBD1 (5 bases). CDR1 and CDR2 (germline): SGHKS, YYEKEE (reference sequence). Trimming removed 2 bases at V and 1 base at J, with 12 bases between. This CDR3 spans 15 amino acids. The CDR3 is CASSFLWGGNYGYTF. CDR3 nucleotide sequence: TGTGCCAGCAGCTTCCTCTGGGGGGGTAACTATGGCTACACCTTC.

The chain is built from TRBV18 and TRBJ1-1; D gene ambiguous. The CDR3 runs to 17 residues. Germline CDR1 reads KGHSH; CDR2 reads LQKENI. V lost 3 bases to trimming and J lost 0 bases, with 17 bases between them. Here the CDR3 DNA reads TGTGCCAGCTCACCTGGCGCGGGGTGGGGATTGAACACTGAAGCTTTCTTT. Residues: CASSPGAGWGLNTEAFF.

This sequence joins TRBV4-1 and TRBJ1-1; TRBD1 is a possible D gene (5 bases). From germline, CDR1 is MGHRA and CDR2 YSYEKL. Deletions cut 0 bases from V and 2 bases from J, with 13 bases between. This CDR3 spans 16 amino acids. CDR3 bases: TGCGCCAGCAGCCAAGAGTGGGGTGGGGGAAACACTGAAGCTTTCTTT. Translation gives CASSQEWGGGNTEAFF.

This chain connects TRBV6-1 to TRBJ2-7; D not resolved. The V end lost 7 bases, the J end lost 3 bases, and 16 bases lay between the germline ends. The germline CDR1 and CDR2 sequences are MNHNS and SASEGT. This CDR3 is 14 amino acids long. DNA of the CDR3: TGTGCCAGCACCCAACTTACGGGCTACTACGAGCAGTACTTC. Protein: CASTQLTGYYEQYF.

The CDR3 region is CASSTPGRELYNEQFF. The CDR3 DNA is TGTGCCAGCAGCACCCCTGGCAGGGAGCTATACAATGAGCAGTTCTTC. The chain carries TRBV21-1 and TRBJ2-1; TRBD1 is the table's D call, not checked against the DNA. TRBV21-1 is listed as a pseudogene. This CDR3 region has 16 residues.

The table lists this clonotype with a few counts. One end of the junction fails to match germline, which may point to a read error. V usage is TRBV7-2 and J usage is TRBJ2-5, with TRBD2 matching over 9 bases. The J call may be incorrect, as the DNA end agrees better with TRBJ2-7. The germline V gene has CDR1 SGHTA and CDR2 FQGNSA. The CDR3 is made up of 14 amino acids. For the CDR3, the DNA is TGTGCCAGCAGCCTAGCGGGACTTGAGTACGAGCAGTACTTC. This codes for CASSLAGLEYEQYF.